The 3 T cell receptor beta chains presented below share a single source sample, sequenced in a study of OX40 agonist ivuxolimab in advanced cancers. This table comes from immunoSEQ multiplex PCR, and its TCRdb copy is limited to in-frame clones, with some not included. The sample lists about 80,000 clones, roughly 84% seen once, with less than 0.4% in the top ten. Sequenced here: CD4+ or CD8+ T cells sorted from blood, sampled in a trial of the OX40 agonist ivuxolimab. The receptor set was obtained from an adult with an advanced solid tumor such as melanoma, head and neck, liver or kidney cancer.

The CDR3 protein is CATSREQSSPYEQYF. The CDR3 nucleotides read TGTGCCACCAGCAGAGAACAGTCCTCCCCCTACGAGCAGTACTTC. The rearrangement uses TRBV15 and TRBJ2-7; no clear D gene. V lost 0 bases, J lost 2 bases, and 11 bases lay in between. The CDR3 is 15 amino acids. CDR1 and CDR2 (germline): LNHNV, YYDKDF (reference sequence).

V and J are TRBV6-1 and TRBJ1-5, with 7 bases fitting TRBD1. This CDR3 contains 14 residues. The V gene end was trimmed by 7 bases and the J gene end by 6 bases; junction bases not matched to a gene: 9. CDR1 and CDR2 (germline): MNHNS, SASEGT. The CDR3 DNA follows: TGTGCCAGCAATATGGGACAGAAAGCTCAGCCCCAGCATTTT. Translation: CASNMGQKAQPQHF.

The CDR3 loop is CASKRTGPFLGYTF. CDR3 bases: TGTGCCAGCAAAAGGACAGGCCCCTTTCTTGGCTACACCTTC. The chain joins TRBV6-5 to TRBJ1-2; 7 nucleotides match TRBD1. V lost 7 bases and J lost 7; bases outside the gene matches: 12. CDR3 length: 14 amino acids. Germline V gene data show CDR1 as MNHEY and CDR2 as SVGAGI.